The next 5 T cell receptor beta chains were all read from a single sample in a study of T cell clonality in common variable immunodeficiency. Profiled with immunoSEQ multiplex PCR; TCRdb holds only in-frame clones, not every one. The sample shows 45,000 to 55,000 clones, no singletons; the ten largest hold roughly 5.9%. Sequenced: peripheral blood mononuclear cells. All receptors come from a person between 18 and 70 years old in good health.

The CDR3 region is CASSRTGGYSYEQYF. Partial CDR3 DNA: TGTGCCAGCAGCCGGACAGGGGGTTACTCCTACGAG. This chain uses TRBV5-4 with TRBJ2-7, with 10 bases lining up with TRBD1. The read falls 3 residues short of the CDR3 end, and the missing part is taken from the germline J gene. The V gene end was trimmed by 4 bases and the J gene end by 0 bases; junction bases not matched to a gene: 4. The CDR3 is 15 amino acids. From germline, CDR1 is SGHNT and CDR2 YYREEE (reference sequence).

In this sample, this clone turned up many times. The CDR3 DNA, read in part, is TGCAGTGCTAGAGAGGCAGGGGGAAGTCAGCCC. This translates into CSAREAGGSQP. The entire CDR3 protein reads CSAREAGGSQPQHF. The chain uses TRBV20-1 and TRBJ1-5; 7 nucleotides line up with TRBD1. The read terminates 3 residues before the CDR3 end, so the remaining end is supplied by the germline J gene. Germline V gives CDR1 DFQATT, CDR2 SNEGSKA (reference sequence). J lost 6 bases, V lost 0 bases, and 5 bases had no gene match. The CDR3 loop spans 14 amino acids.

This clone was seen at least ten times. CDR3 DNA (partial): TGTGCCAGCAGCTTCGGGACTTTCGGTAATTCACCC. Its translation is CASSFGTFGNSP. In full, the CDR3 is CASSFGTFGNSPLHF. The rearrangement links TRBV7-2 to TRBJ1-6; D may be TRBD1 (5 bases). The read terminates 3 residues before the CDR3 end, so the remaining end is supplied by the germline J gene. Trimming removed 3 bases at V and 6 bases at J, with 12 bases between. The CDR3 length is 15 residues. The germline V gene has CDR1 SGHTA and CDR2 FQGNSA.

This clone came up many times. The missing CDR3 end, 3 residues past where the read stops, is filled in from the germline J gene. The V and J genes are TRBV11-2 and TRBJ1-5, with D uncertain. V lost 0 bases and J lost 8, with 8 bases in between. The CDR3 runs 13 residues. Per germline, CDR1 SGHAT and CDR2 FQNNGV. The CDR3 loop reads CASSLEAGEPQHF. The DNA read from the CDR3 is TGTGCCAGCAGCTTAGAGGCAGGAGAGCCC.

In this sample, this clone turned up many times. The read terminates 3 residues ahead of where the CDR3 ends, so the germline J gene completes it. Other DNA sequences within the sample encode an identical CDR3. The rearrangement joins TRBV19 to TRBJ2-7; unclear D gene. This CDR3 is built from 13 residues. In germline, CDR1 is LNHDA, CDR2 SQIVND (reference sequence). V lost 3 bases and J lost 0, with 6 bases in between. The CDR3 is CASSIASSYEQYF. The CDR3 DNA, read in part, is TGTGCCAGTAGTATTGCTAGCTCCTACGAG.